Following are 17 T cell receptor beta chains from one sample sequenced in a study of OX40 agonist ivuxolimab in advanced cancers. Sequenced by immunoSEQ multiplex PCR; TCRdb stores in-frame clones only, minus some. The table lists 65,000 or so clones, roughly 82% of them singletons. The sample here was CD4+ or CD8+ T cells sorted from blood, taken in a trial of the OX40 agonist ivuxolimab. These receptors originate from an adult with an advanced solid tumor such as melanoma, head and neck, liver or kidney cancer.

In its sample, this clone was seen once. The chain combines TRBV11-2 with TRBJ2-7; D remains ambiguous. V dropped 1 base and J dropped 0 bases, with 7 bases sitting between them. This CDR3 region has 14 residues. Germline assignment: CDR1 SGHAT and CDR2 FQNNGV. CDR3 region: CASSLGISSYEQYF. The CDR3 bases are TGTGCCAGCAGCTTAGGAATCAGCTCCTACGAGCAGTACTTC.

The chain combines TRBV5-4 with TRBJ2-3, with 15 bases lining up with TRBD2. Germline V CDR1 and CDR2: SGHNT, YYREEE (reference sequence). V shed 4 bases and J 5 bases; nucleotides not matched to a gene: 8. The CDR3 contains 17 residues. CDR3 coding DNA: TGTGCCAGCAGCCCCGGACTAGCGGGAGGGCCGATAGATACGCAGTATTTT. It specifies CASSPGLAGGPIDTQYF.

This clone has a handful of counts. The gene calls are TRBV4-3 and TRBJ2-1, with 12 bases lining up with TRBD2. This CDR3 has 14 amino acids. Germline values: CDR1 LGHNA, CDR2 YSLEER. J gave up 5 bases and V 4 bases, and 0 bases lay outside the gene matches. CDR3 amino acids: CASSRLAGDNEQFF. The CDR3 region has the DNA TGCGCCAGCAGCCGACTAGCGGGGGACAATGAGCAGTTCTTC.

The chain recombines TRBV5-1 with TRBJ1-1, with a weak D call TRBD1 (6 bases). This CDR3 is built from 15 residues. V lost 0 bases and J lost 1, with 10 bases in between. Germline assignment: CDR1 SGHRS and CDR2 YFSETQ. The CDR3 DNA is TGCGCCAGCAGCTTGGGATGGGGGCGGAACACTGAAGCTTTCTTT. Encoded protein: CASSLGWGRNTEAFF.

The chain has TRBV5-6 and TRBJ2-5, with TRBD1 matching over 9 bases. V shed 4 bases, J shed 4 bases, and the junction held 14 bases outside the gene matches. From germline, CDR1 is SGHDT and CDR2 YYEEEE. The CDR3 extends over 17 amino acids. CDR3 in amino acids: CASSLSNRGQRGETQYF. The CDR3 DNA reads TGTGCCAGCAGCCTATCAAACAGGGGGCAACGGGGAGAGACCCAGTACTTC.

The CDR3 protein is CASSLLSGGSYNEQFF. DNA for the CDR3: TGTGCCAGCAGCTTATTGTCGGGAGGGTCCTACAATGAGCAGTTCTTC. The chain is built from TRBV7-3 and TRBJ2-1; 8 positions match TRBD2. Germline-derived CDR1 and CDR2 are SGHTA and FQGTGA. The J segment lost 1 base and the V segment lost 2 bases, leaving 4 bases of the junction unmatched. The CDR3 is 16 amino acids.

The rearrangement links TRBV4-1 to TRBJ2-3, with a possible D match to TRBD1 (6 bases). The germline CDR1 and CDR2 sequences are MGHRA and YSYEKL. Deletions cut 4 bases from V and 0 bases from J, with 11 bases between. The CDR3 consists of 15 residues. DNA of the CDR3: TGCGCCAGCAGCCCCCGAACAGGGAGCACAGATACGCAGTATTTT. Translation: CASSPRTGSTDTQYF.

CDR3 nucleotides: TGTGCCAGCAGCCAACACCGATTGGGGGGCGACACCGGGGAGCTGTTTTTT. Amino acids: CASSQHRLGGDTGELFF. The chain uses TRBV4-2 and TRBJ2-2; D tentatively fits TRBD1 or TRBD2 (6 bases each). Germline CDR1 is LGHNA and CDR2 is YNFKEQ. This CDR3 has 17 amino acids. Trimming cost V 2 bases and J 3 bases, with 16 bases left between them.

The chain joins TRBV5-6 to TRBJ2-2; no reliable D call. Germline V CDR1 and CDR2: SGHDT, YYEEEE. CDR3 length: 15 amino acids. V lost 1 base to trimming and J lost 0 bases, with 7 bases between them. The CDR3, as DNA: TGTGCCAGCAGCTTGCCAAACACGAACACCGGGGAGCTGTTTTTT. This gives the protein CASSLPNTNTGELFF.

The V and J genes are TRBV2 and TRBJ1-1, with 7 bases matching TRBD1. CDR1 is SNHLY and CDR2 is FYNNEI in the germline V gene. The CDR3 has 16 amino acids. Losses at the gene ends were 6 bases for V and 3 bases for J; bases not matched to a gene: 13. The CDR3 DNA sequence: TGTGCCAGCAGCCCCCGCGACAGGGACTCGGACACTGAAGCTTTCTTT. It encodes CASSPRDRDSDTEAFF.

This chain joins TRBV10-1 and TRBJ2-1, with D possibly being TRBD1 (6 bases). Per the germline V gene, CDR1 is WNHNN and CDR2 is SYGVQD (reference sequence). The CDR3 has 14 residues. V lost 8 bases, J lost 2 bases, and 13 bases lay in between. The CDR3 DNA reads TGCGCCAGCCTTAAGACAGGCACCTACAATGAGCAGTTCTTC. This encodes CASLKTGTYNEQFF.

The V call is TRBV11-2, the J call TRBJ1-1; D possibly corresponds to TRBD1 (5 bases). The CDR3 consists of 15 residues. CDR1 and CDR2 from the germline V gene are SGHAT and FQNNGV. Trimming left V 2 bases short and J 4 bases short, with 14 bases between. The CDR3 sequence: CASSLMPLGTTEAFF. The DNA for the CDR3 is TGTGCCAGCAGCTTAATGCCCCTGGGGACCACTGAAGCTTTCTTT.

The genes are TRBV19 and TRBJ2-7; 10 bases agree with TRBD2. Germline CDR1 is LNHDA and CDR2 is SQIVND (reference sequence). With 6 bases clipped from V and 0 bases from J, the junction kept 5 bases outside the gene matches. This CDR3 is built from 15 residues. CDR3 coding DNA: TGTGCCAGTAGCCTATCTAGCGGGAGCTCCTACGAGCAGTACTTC. Translating it yields CASSLSSGSSYEQYF.

Only one count was recorded for this clone. The rearrangement joins TRBV5-1 to TRBJ1-2; perhaps TRBD1 as D (6 bases). The CDR3 runs to 12 residues. V was pared by 5 bases and J by 6 bases, with 11 bases between. Germline CDR1 reads SGHRS; CDR2 reads YFSETQ. The DNA for the CDR3 is TGCGCCAGCAGGAGACAGGATGATGGCTACACCTTC. It translates to CASRRQDDGYTF. Complete variable domain (other parts from reference TRBV5-1 and TRBJ1-2): KAGVTQTPRYLIKTRGQQVTLSCSPISGHRSVSWYQQTPGQGLQFLFEYFSETQRNKGNFPGRFSGRQFSNSRSEMNVSTLELGDSALYLCASRRQDDGYTFGSGTRLTVV.

This chain links TRBV11-2 with TRBJ1-6; D may be TRBD1 (5 bases). This CDR3 comprises 14 residues. Trimming left V 3 bases short and J 6 bases short, with 9 bases between. CDR1 is SGHAT, CDR2 FQNNGV, per germline. CDR3 in amino acids: CASSFPGINSPLHF. CDR3 bases: TGTGCCAGCAGCTTTCCAGGGATTAATTCACCCCTCCACTTT.

J is TRBJ2-5 and V is TRBV5-1, with a possible D match to TRBD1 (6 bases). The CDR3 is 14 amino acids. V dropped 3 bases and J dropped 0 bases, with 9 bases sitting between them. Germline CDR1 reads SGHRS; CDR2 reads YFSETQ. The CDR3 region has the DNA TGCGCCAGCAGCTCTGGACAGAACCAAGAGACCCAGTACTTC. The encoded protein is CASSSGQNQETQYF.

The chain joins TRBV28 to TRBJ2-5; tentatively, D is TRBD2 (5 bases). There are 15 residues in the CDR3. Trimming took 6 bases from V and 0 from J, leaving 14 bases between them. Germline CDR1 is MDHEN and CDR2 is SYDVKM. CDR3 nucleotides: TGTGCCAGCAGCCGACTACGAGGGTACCAAGAGACCCAGTACTTC. Residues: CASSRLRGYQETQYF.